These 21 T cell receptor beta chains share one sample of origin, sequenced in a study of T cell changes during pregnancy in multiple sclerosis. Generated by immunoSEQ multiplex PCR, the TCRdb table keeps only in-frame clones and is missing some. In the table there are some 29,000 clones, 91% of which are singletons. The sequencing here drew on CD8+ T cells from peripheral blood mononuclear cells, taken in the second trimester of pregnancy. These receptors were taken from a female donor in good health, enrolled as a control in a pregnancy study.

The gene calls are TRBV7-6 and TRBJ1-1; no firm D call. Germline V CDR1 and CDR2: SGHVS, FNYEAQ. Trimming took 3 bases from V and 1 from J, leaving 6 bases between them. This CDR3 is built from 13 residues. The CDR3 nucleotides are TGTGCCAGCAGCTTCCCCGGGAACACTGAAGCTTTCTTT. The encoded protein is CASSFPGNTEAFF. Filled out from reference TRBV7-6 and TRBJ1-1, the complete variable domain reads GAGVSQSPRYKVTKRGQDVALRCDPISGHVSLYWYRQALGQGPEFLTYFNYEAQQDKSGLPNDRFSAERPEGSISTLTIQRTEQRDSAMYRCASSFPGNTEAFFGQGTRLTVV.

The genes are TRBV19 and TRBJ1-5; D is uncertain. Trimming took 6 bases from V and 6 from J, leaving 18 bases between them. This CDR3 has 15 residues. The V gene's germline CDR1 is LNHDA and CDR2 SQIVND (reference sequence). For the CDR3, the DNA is TGTGCCAGTAGCGGGTGGGAGCATAGGAGTCAGCCCCAGCATTTT. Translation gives CASSGWEHRSQPQHF.

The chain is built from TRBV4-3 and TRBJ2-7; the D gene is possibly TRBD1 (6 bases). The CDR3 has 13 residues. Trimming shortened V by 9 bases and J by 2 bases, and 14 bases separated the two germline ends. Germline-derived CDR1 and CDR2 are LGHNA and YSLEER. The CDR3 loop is CARSGASTYEQYF. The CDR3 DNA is TGCGCCAGATCAGGGGCGAGCACCTACGAGCAGTACTTC.

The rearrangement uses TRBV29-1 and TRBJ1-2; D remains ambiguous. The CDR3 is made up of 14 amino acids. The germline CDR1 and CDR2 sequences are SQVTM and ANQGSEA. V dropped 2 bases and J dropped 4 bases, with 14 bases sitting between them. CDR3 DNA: TGCAGCGTTGAAACCCAGGCTGCTGGCTATGGCTACACCTTC. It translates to CSVETQAAGYGYTF.

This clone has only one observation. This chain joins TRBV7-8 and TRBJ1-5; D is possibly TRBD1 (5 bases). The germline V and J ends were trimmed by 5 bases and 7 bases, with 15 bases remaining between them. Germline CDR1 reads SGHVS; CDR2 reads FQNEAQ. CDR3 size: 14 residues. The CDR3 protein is CASSLYGGRQPQHF. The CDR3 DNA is TGTGCCAGCAGCCTCTACGGGGGTAGGCAGCCCCAGCATTTT.

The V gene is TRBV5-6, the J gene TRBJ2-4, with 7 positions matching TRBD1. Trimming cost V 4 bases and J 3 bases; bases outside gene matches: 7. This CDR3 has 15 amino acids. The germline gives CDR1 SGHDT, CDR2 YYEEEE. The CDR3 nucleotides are TGTGCCAGCAGCAAAGCGACAGGGAACAAAAACATTCAGTACTTC. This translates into CASSKATGNKNIQYF.

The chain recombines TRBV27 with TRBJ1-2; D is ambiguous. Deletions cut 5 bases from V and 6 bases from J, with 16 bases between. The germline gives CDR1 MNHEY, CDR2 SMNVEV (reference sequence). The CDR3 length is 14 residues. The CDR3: CASSGPGIKDGYTF. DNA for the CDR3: TGTGCCAGCAGTGGTCCGGGGATTAAAGATGGCTACACCTTC.

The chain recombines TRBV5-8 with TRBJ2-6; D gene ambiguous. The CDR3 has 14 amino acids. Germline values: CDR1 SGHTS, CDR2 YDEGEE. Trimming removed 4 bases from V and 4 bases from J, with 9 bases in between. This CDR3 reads CASSEGAGANVLTF. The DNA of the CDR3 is TGTGCCAGCAGCGAAGGAGCCGGGGCCAACGTCCTGACTTTC.

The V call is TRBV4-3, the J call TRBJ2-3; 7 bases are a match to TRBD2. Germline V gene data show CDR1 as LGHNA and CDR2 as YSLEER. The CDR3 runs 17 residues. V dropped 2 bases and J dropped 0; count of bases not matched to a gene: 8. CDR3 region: CASSQSRERGSTDTQYF. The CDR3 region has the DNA TGCGCCAGCAGCCAATCTCGGGAGCGGGGAAGCACAGATACGCAGTATTTT.

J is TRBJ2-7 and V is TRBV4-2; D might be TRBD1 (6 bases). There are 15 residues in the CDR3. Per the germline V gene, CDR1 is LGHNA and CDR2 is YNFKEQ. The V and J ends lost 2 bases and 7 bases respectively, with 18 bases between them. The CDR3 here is CASSQSALGADEQYF. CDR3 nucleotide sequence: TGTGCCAGCAGCCAAAGCGCGCTGGGGGCGGATGAGCAGTACTTC.

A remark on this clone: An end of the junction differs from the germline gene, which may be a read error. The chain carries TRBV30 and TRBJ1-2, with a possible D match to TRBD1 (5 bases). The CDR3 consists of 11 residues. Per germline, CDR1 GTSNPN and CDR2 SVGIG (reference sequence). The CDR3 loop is CAWSGGLEPRF. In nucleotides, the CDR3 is TGTGCCTGGAGTGGGGGACTTGAACCGCGCTTC.

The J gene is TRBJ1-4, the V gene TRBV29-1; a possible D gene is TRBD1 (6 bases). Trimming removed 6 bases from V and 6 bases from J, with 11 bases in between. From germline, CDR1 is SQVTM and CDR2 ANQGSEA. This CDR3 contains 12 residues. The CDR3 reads CSVTGWDEKLFF. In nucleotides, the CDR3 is TGCAGCGTCACAGGGTGGGATGAAAAACTGTTTTTT.

This CDR3 reads CASSVTGQLANTGELFF. The DNA for the CDR3 is TGTGCCAGCAGTGTAACAGGACAGCTCGCGAACACCGGGGAGCTGTTTTTT. The rearrangement uses TRBV25-1 and TRBJ2-2; D possibly corresponds to TRBD1 (6 bases). The CDR3 is 17 residues long. Germline lookup yields CDR1 MGHDK and CDR2 SYGVNS. V shed 4 bases and J shed 0 bases, with 15 bases lying between them.

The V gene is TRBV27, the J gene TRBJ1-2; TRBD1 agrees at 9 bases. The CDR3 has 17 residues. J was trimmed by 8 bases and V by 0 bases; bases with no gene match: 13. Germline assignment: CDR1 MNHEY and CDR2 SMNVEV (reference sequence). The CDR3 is CASSLSGFWGQGTGYTF. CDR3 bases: TGTGCCAGCAGTTTATCTGGGTTCTGGGGACAGGGCACAGGCTACACCTTC.

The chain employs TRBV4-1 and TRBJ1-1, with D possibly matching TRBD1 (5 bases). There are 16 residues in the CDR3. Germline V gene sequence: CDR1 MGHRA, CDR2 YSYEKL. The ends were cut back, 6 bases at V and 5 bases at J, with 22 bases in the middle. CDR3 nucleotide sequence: TGCGCCAGCAGTCCAATCATCGGGCCCAAGGGGACTGAAGCTTTCTTT. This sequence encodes CASSPIIGPKGTEAFF.

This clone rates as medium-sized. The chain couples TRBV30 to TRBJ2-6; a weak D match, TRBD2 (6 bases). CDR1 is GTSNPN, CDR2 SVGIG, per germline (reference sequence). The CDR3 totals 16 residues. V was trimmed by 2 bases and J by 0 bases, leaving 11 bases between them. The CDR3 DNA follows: TGTGCCTGGAGTAATGGGGAGGTCTCTGGGGCCAACGTCCTGACTTTC. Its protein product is CAWSNGEVSGANVLTF.

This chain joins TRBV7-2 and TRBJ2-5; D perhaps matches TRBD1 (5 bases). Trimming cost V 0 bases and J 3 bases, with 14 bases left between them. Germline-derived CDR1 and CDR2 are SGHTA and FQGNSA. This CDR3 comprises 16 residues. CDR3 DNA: TGTGCCAGCAGCTTAGCGGGGCTACCGGGCAAAGAGACCCAGTACTTC. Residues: CASSLAGLPGKETQYF.

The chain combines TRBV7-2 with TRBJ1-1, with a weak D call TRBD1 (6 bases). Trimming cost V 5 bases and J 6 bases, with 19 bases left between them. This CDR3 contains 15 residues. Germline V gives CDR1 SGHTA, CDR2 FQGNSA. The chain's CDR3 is CASSPLGLGASEAFF. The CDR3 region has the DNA TGTGCCAGCAGCCCGCTGGGTCTGGGGGCCTCTGAAGCTTTCTTT.

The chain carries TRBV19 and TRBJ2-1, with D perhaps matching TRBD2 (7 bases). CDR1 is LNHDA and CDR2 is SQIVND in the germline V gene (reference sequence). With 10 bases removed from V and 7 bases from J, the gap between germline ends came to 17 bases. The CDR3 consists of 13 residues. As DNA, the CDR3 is TGTGCCACCCGGGCGGGGGCGGGAAATGAGCAGTTCTTC. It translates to CATRAGAGNEQFF. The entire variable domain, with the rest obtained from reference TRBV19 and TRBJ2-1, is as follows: DGGITQSPKYLFRKEGQNVTLSCEQNLNHDAMYWYRQDPGQGLRLIYYSQIVNDFQKGDIAEGYSVSREKKESFPLTVTSAQKNPTAFYLCATRAGAGNEQFFGPGTRLTVL.

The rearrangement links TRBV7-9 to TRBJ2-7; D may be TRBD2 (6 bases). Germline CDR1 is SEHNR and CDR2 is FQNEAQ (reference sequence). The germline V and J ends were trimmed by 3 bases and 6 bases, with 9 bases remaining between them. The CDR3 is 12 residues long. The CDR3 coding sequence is TGTGCCAGCAGCTTTGACGGGGGCGAGCAGTACTTC. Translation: CASSFDGGEQYF.

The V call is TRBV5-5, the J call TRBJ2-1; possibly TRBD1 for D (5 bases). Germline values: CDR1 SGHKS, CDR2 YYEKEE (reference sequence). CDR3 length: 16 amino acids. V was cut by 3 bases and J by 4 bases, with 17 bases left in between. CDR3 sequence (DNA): TGTGCCAGCAGCTGGCAGGGCCTATCTCTATACAATGAGCAGTTCTTC. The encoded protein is CASSWQGLSLYNEQFF.